The TCR beta chain described here comes from a study of CD4+ T cells in melanoma. Some clones are missing from TCRdb's copy, which holds only in-frame ones; the method was immunoSEQ multiplex PCR. Found here are roughly 150,000 clones, 85% to 95% of them singletons; the top ten hold 1.5% to 1.9%. Points from the study as a whole: CD8+ T cell, macrophage and B cell function reportedly correlated with neoantigen-specific CD4+ T cells. Reportedly, melanoma neoantigen-specific CD4+ T cells showed varied differentiation states.

Concerning this clone: Antigen specificity is unknown.

V was clipped by 2 bases and J by 1 base, with 9 bases between them. This CDR3 has 15 residues. The V gene's germline CDR1 is SGHRS and CDR2 YFSETQ. This clonotype was obtained from a human donor with melanoma. This rearrangement joins TRBV5-1 to TRBJ2-2; D call uncertain. CDR3 sequence (DNA): TGCGCCAGCAGCTTCGAGGCCCTGAACACCGGGGAGCTGTTTTTT. This encodes CASSFEALNTGELFF.